The 20 T cell receptor beta chains presented below share a single source sample, sequenced in a study of tumor-infiltrating lymphocytes in oesophageal squamous cell carcinoma (dated by TCRdb to 2015 to 2016). Receptor amplification or capture employed PCR. Sequenced using an Illumina HiSeq 2000. The public reads were quality trimmed at Q25 with fastp and then assembled into clones with MiXCR by TCRdb, keeping productive beta chains. Identical CDR3 proteins give one entry, which carries the most common genes and DNA. For this sample there are roughly 13,000 distinct CDR3 sequences; more than 40% appear just once. The ten largest clones represent roughly 13% of the sample. Material: normal esophageal tissue next to the tumor. The receptor source for this set is a male donor with esophageal squamous cell carcinoma.

The chain combines TRBV2 with TRBJ1-6; no reliable D call. V was pared by 4 bases and J by 0 bases, with 4 bases between. Germline CDR1 and CDR2: SNHLY and FYNNEI. The CDR3 loop spans 14 amino acids. Here the CDR3 reads CASSARSYNSPLHF. CDR3 DNA sequence: TGTGCCAGCAGTGCCCGCTCCTATAATTCACCCCTCCACTTT.

Ten or more counts support this clonotype. The rearrangement joins TRBV5-1 to TRBJ2-3; possibly TRBD2 for D (6 bases). Germline CDR1 is SGHRS and CDR2 is YFSETQ. Trimming left V 0 bases short and J 2 bases short, with 13 bases between. CDR3 length: 16 residues. The DNA of the CDR3 is TGCGCCAGCAGCTTGGTTGGGGGGAGTTTCACAGATACGCAGTATTTT. Translation gives CASSLVGGSFTDTQYF.

This clonotype was seen repeatedly, ten times or more. The rearrangement joins TRBV10-3 to TRBJ1-2, with D uncertain. Germline assignment: CDR1 ENHRY and CDR2 SYGVKD. V was cut by 7 bases and J by 2 bases, with 11 bases left in between. CDR3 length equals 13 residues. The DNA for the CDR3 is TGTGCCATCACTCCGGGCGGGAACTATGGCTACACCTTC. This encodes CAITPGGNYGYTF.

Turning to this clonotype: This may come from a read error, since a much larger clone is one base off. The chain recombines TRBV4-1 with TRBJ2-1; D is unclear. V was shortened by 0 bases and J by 10 bases, with 13 bases between the two germline ends. The CDR3 is 14 amino acids. Germline loops: CDR1 MGHRA, CDR2 YSYEKL. CDR3 sequence: CASSQETLIYEQFF. Here the CDR3 DNA reads TGCGCCAGCAGCCAAGAGACTCTCATTTACGAGCAGTTCTTC.

The J gene is TRBJ2-5, the V gene TRBV7-3; a weak D match, TRBD2 (6 bases). The end of the DNA fits TRBJ2-1 better, so the J call may be wrong. This CDR3 is 16 amino acids long. CDR1 and CDR2 from the germline V gene are SGHTA and FQGTGA. Written as DNA, the CDR3 is TGTGCCAGCAGCTTAATGAAGCGGGCGGGGCTGGATGAGCAGTTCTTC. It codes for CASSLMKRAGLDEQFF.

The chain joins TRBV2 to TRBJ1-1; D possibly corresponds to TRBD1 (6 bases). The germline gives CDR1 SNHLY, CDR2 FYNNEI. The V and J ends lost 9 bases and 5 bases respectively, with 10 bases between them. This CDR3 comprises 11 residues. The CDR3 region is CASRGGTEAFF. CDR3 sequence (DNA): TGTGCCAGTAGGGGGGGAACTGAAGCTTTCTTT.

CDR3 sequence (DNA): TGTGCCAGCAGCTTAGAGGCGGGGGGCCGGTACGAGCAGTATTTT. Its translation is CASSLEAGGRYEQYF. This chain uses TRBV11-2 with TRBJ2-3; 8 bases agree with TRBD2. The V gene's germline CDR1 is SGHAT and CDR2 FQNNGV. Unmatched junction bases numbered 10, after V lost 0 bases and J lost 11 bases. This CDR3 contains 15 residues.

J is TRBJ2-2 and V is TRBV7-9; a weak D match, TRBD2 (5 bases). V dropped 4 bases and J dropped 3 bases, with 12 bases sitting between them. CDR1 is SEHNR and CDR2 is FQNEAQ in the germline V gene (reference sequence). The CDR3 loop spans 15 amino acids. The CDR3 bases are TGTGCCAGCAGCTCCACGGACTTTGACACCGGGGAGCTGTTTTTT. This encodes CASSSTDFDTGELFF.

This clonotype showed up just a few times. The rearrangement uses TRBV7-2 and TRBJ2-1; possible D gene TRBD1, 5 bases. The CDR3 length is 17 residues. The germline gives CDR1 SGHTA, CDR2 FQGNSA. The V end lost 4 bases, the J end lost 0 bases, and 16 bases lay between the germline ends. The CDR3 reads CASSSNPDSPSYNEQFF. The CDR3 nucleotides read TGTGCCAGCAGCTCAAACCCCGACAGTCCCTCCTACAATGAGCAGTTCTTC.

The chain is built from TRBV28 and TRBJ2-5, with 10 bases identical to TRBD2. Germline loops: CDR1 MDHEN, CDR2 SYDVKM. V gave up 4 bases and J gave up 5 bases; unmatched junction bases: 10. The CDR3 is 16 residues long. CDR3 amino acids: CASSSPGTSDWETQYF. The CDR3 DNA follows: TGTGCCAGCAGTTCCCCCGGGACTAGCGATTGGGAGACCCAGTACTTC.

This clonotype came up a few times. This chain links TRBV7-2 with TRBJ2-7; D is possibly TRBD2 (6 bases). Germline lookup yields CDR1 SGHTA and CDR2 FQGNSA. Trimming shortened V by 6 bases and J by 6 bases, and 15 bases separated the two germline ends. The CDR3 length is 13 residues. The CDR3 spells CASSFDGRREQYF. CDR3 in DNA: TGTGCCAGCAGTTTTGACGGGAGACGCGAGCAGTACTTC.

In this sample, this clonotype turned up once. The CDR3 here is CASSSLAGDQETQYF. The CDR3, as DNA: TGTGCCAGCAGCTCACTAGCGGGGGACCAAGAGACCCAGTACTTC. The V gene is TRBV7-6, the J gene TRBJ2-5, with 11 bases that match TRBD2. Per germline, CDR1 SGHVS and CDR2 FNYEAQ. Trimming at V came to 4 bases and at J to 0 bases, leaving 1 base not matched to a gene. The CDR3 loop spans 15 amino acids.

This sequence joins TRBV19 and TRBJ1-1, with 9 bases fitting TRBD1. There are 16 residues in the CDR3. From germline, CDR1 is LNHDA and CDR2 SQIVND (reference sequence). V was pared by 0 bases and J by 3 bases, with 5 bases of the junction left unmatched. Here the CDR3 DNA reads TGTGCCAGTAGTATAGATTATCGGACAGGGGACACTGAAGCTTTCTTT. Translated: CASSIDYRTGDTEAFF.

This chain's CDR3 is CASSLAGPYEQYF. The CDR3 nucleotides read TGTGCCAGCAGCTTGGCCGGACCCTACGAGCAGTACTTC. V and J are TRBV5-6 and TRBJ2-7, with D unclear. V was pared by 0 bases and J by 2 bases, with 6 bases between. CDR1 is SGHDT and CDR2 is YYEEEE in the germline V gene. This CDR3 has 13 amino acids.

This clonotype has a count of ten or more. The chain recombines TRBV20-1 with TRBJ2-6; D ambiguous. Trimming cost V 3 bases and J 1 base, with 13 bases left between them. The CDR3 totals 16 residues. Germline values: CDR1 DFQATT, CDR2 SNEGSKA (reference sequence). CDR3 sequence: CSASAGLDSGANVLTF. The CDR3 coding sequence is TGCAGTGCTAGTGCAGGTCTGGATTCTGGGGCCAACGTCCTGACTTTC.

The chain combines TRBV6-5 with TRBJ1-2, with TRBD1 identical over 9 bases. There are 12 residues in the CDR3. The V segment lost 2 bases and the J segment 8 bases; nucleotides outside the gene matches: 0. Germline loops: CDR1 MNHEY, CDR2 SVGAGI. The CDR3 sequence: CASSYGQGGYTF. CDR3 DNA sequence: TGTGCCAGCAGTTACGGACAGGGGGGCTACACCTTC.

This clonotype has more than one count but fewer than ten. The J gene is TRBJ2-5, the V gene TRBV7-8, with 15 positions matching TRBD2. There are 16 residues in the CDR3. CDR1 is SGHVS and CDR2 is FQNEAQ in the germline V gene. Trimming removed 3 bases from V and 4 bases from J; junction bases left unmatched: 3. CDR3 bases: TGTGCCAGCAGCTTCCCGGGACTAGCGGGAGGAGAGACCCAGTACTTC. Its protein is CASSFPGLAGGETQYF.

This clonotype came up many times. As the CDR3 is not closed by the conserved phenylalanine or tryptophan, this likely results from a read error. The DNA is omitted, as the CDR3 cannot be located on it reliably, and the CDR3 follows TCRdb's listing. The gene calls are TRBV7-3 and TRBJ2-6. CDR1 SGHTA and CDR2 FQGTGA come from the germline V gene. Both ends counted, the CDR3 spans 8 residues. CDR3 sequence reads: CASSLTWD.

The rearrangement uses TRBV12-3 or TRBV12-4 and TRBJ2-2; 8 bases are a match to TRBD1. The CDR3 sequence is 16 residues long. V lost 5 bases, J lost 7 bases, and 12 bases stayed unmatched. CDR3 in amino acids: CASSPSRQGFIGELFF. CDR3 DNA sequence: TGTGCCAGCAGTCCCAGTCGACAGGGGTTTATCGGGGAGCTGTTTTTT.

This clonotype occurred a few times. The chain combines TRBV5-6 with TRBJ2-1, with no clear D. Germline CDR1 SGHDT, CDR2 YYEEEE. There are 15 residues in the CDR3. The V and J ends lost 0 bases and 4 bases respectively, with 11 bases between them. CDR3 nucleotides: TGTGCCAGCAGCTTGGAGATAACCCCTTACAATGAGCAGTTCTTC. Protein sequence: CASSLEITPYNEQFF.